This T cell receptor beta chain was found in a study of shared clonotypes between healthy human individuals. Study conclusions and caveats: Memory subsets generally showed smaller estimated richness than naive subsets did. The sharing of approximately 4.6% of naive CD4 clonotypes was seen across a handful of donors.

With respect to this clone: Its antigen is not identified. Different DNA sequences within this sample yield the same CDR3.

Sequenced by immunoSEQ multiplex PCR; TCRdb stores in-frame clones only, minus some. Of some 380,000 clones in the sample, around 96% are singletons; the top ten hold 0.32%. The CDR3 runs 15 residues. J was trimmed by 0 bases and V by 6 bases; bases with no gene match: 5. From germline, CDR1 is MNHEY and CDR2 SVGAGI. This chain connects TRBV6-5 to TRBJ2-1, with TRBD2 identical over 7 bases. The clonotype was recovered from a man aged 25 to 40 in good health. The sample consisted of memory CD8+ T cells sorted from blood. The subset was: CD45RO+ cells pooled with CCR7-negative TemRA cells. The CDR3 bases are TGTGCCAGCAGACCCCGCGGGAGCTCCTACAATGAGCAGTTCTTC. Its protein product is CASRPRGSSYNEQFF.